The subject of this entry is one T cell receptor (beta chain). Antigen specificity is unknown. The data belong to a study of shared clonotypes between healthy human individuals. Study-wide findings and caveats: Sequencing depth was expected to affect clonotype sharing among donors.

All donors were healthy HIV-negative adults lacking recent acute infections or vaccinations. Donors comprised only Caucasian adults living in Nashville, Tennessee. Per germline, CDR1 LNHDA and CDR2 SQIVND (reference sequence). Trimming took 4 bases from V and 5 from J; bases not matched to a gene: 5. The CDR3 is made up of 15 amino acids. Unsorted PBMC DNA sequencing spanned ten immunoSEQ deep assay plates. Clones were read by immunoSEQ multiplex PCR, and TCRdb kept only the in-frame ones, dropping some. The sample includes roughly 500,000 clones, over 75% of them seen just once. This sequence joins TRBV19 and TRBJ1-4; 9 nucleotides agree with TRBD1. The source of this sequence is a woman between 40 and 55 years old in good health. Some clones in this sample may be carry-over from other donors' samples. What was sequenced was PBMCs. The DNA for the CDR3 is TGTGCCAGTAGTACAACCGGGACAGGGAATGAAAAACTGTTTTTT. Amino acid sequence: CASSTTGTGNEKLFF.